This TCR beta chain was observed in a study of early T cells in non-severe SARS-CoV-2 infection. In the study overall: Sequencing targeted bulk RNA from unsorted whole blood, leaving chains unpaired.

The TCR library protocol attached unique molecular identifiers to the individual cDNA molecules. Each CDR3 protein gets one entry after TCRdb re-called the 5' RACE reads with MiXCR. The repertoire consists of about 53,000 distinct CDR3 sequences, with 9.5% to 15% occurring once and the leading ten covering over 2.5%. Trimming took 6 bases from V and 2 from J; bases not matched to a gene: 1. The CDR3 has 14 residues. CDR1 and CDR2 from the germline V gene are LNHDA and SQIVND (reference sequence). This clonotype was seen repeatedly, ten times or more. This specimen was whole blood, taken at baseline. The chain links TRBV19 to TRBJ2-1; the match to TRBD2 covers 10 bases. This clonotype was obtained from an adult who was a healthcare worker with PCR-confirmed SARS-CoV-2 infection or an uninfected control (not recorded which). The CDR3 bases are TGTGCCAGTAGCCTAGCGGGAGCCTACAATGAGCAGTTCTTC. Translation: CASSLAGAYNEQFF.